The entry below gives a single T cell receptor beta chain sequence along with its context. The antigen remains unidentified. Given a much more abundant clone one base away, this may be a read error. There were TCR beta CDR3 regions amplified from RNA transcripts. HTBI primers were the set used in a first-round RT-PCR of the TCR CDR3. TCRdb redid the calling of the multiplex PCR reads with MiXCR, one entry per CDR3 protein. Among around 500,000 distinct CDR3 sequences, roughly a sixth were seen once, and the ten largest hold 25% to 30%. This sample is drawn from a study of T cells in Graves' hyperthyroidism and ophthalmopathy. Overall study: Before any treatment, at initial diagnosis, peripheral blood was collected. Overall study findings and caveats: Stable hyperthyroidism was told apart from ophthalmopathy by a model built on 13 V-J features. Most clonotypes that expanded in the thyroid above 0.001 also showed up in blood.

This CDR3 has 14 residues. The V end was cut by 2 bases, the J end by 6 bases, with 14 bases between. The germline CDR1 and CDR2 sequences are LGHDT and YNNKEL (reference sequence). Extraction of PBMCs used more than 8.5 ml of fresh peripheral blood. The gene calls are TRBV3-1 and TRBJ2-7; D may be TRBD1 or TRBD2 (5 bases each). What was sequenced was blood. The receptor was isolated from a woman in her twenties or thirties with Graves' ophthalmopathy. The CDR3 DNA reads TGTGCCAGCAGCCAATGGGGGTCGGGTGCCGAGCAGTACTTC. As protein: CASSQWGSGAEQYF.